This T cell receptor beta chain comes out of a study of blood T cells in healthy people across ages. Study at large: About one barcoded beta molecule per two T cells was the capture yield of template switching.

A J-beta primer mix and a sample-barcoded 5' primer were used in a second PCR of about 7 to 12 cycles. A 12-random-nucleotide template-switch adaptor tagged each cDNA molecule. TCRdb analysed the 5' RACE reads with MiXCR anew, one entry per CDR3 protein. The data contain 1.5 million to 2 million distinct CDR3 sequences, 35% to 50% of them singletons. The CDR3 covers 14 residues. The germline gives CDR1 SGHRS, CDR2 YFSETQ. V lost 1 base, J lost 4 bases, and 10 bases lay in between. Each sample yielded at least 6 micrograms of PBMC total RNA. The receptor comes from a human donor in good health. The chain combines TRBV5-1 with TRBJ2-3; D is ambiguous. Input material: blood. CDR3 nucleotide sequence: TGCGCCAGCAGCTTGTCTTTCCAGCCAGATACGCAGTATTTT. This translates into CASSLSFQPDTQYF.